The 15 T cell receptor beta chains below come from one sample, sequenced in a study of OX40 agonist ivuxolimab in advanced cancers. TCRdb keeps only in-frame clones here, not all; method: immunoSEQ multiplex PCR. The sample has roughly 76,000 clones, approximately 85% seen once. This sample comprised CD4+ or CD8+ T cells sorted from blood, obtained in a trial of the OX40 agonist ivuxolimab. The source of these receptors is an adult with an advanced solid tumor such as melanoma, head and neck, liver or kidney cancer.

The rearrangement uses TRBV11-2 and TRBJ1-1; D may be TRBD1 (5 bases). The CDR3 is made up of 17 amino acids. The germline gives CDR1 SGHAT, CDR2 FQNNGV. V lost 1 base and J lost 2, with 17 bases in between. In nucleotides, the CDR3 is TGTGCCAGCAGCTTAGTCATTGGCAGGGCGATTAACACTGAAGCTTTCTTT. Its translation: CASSLVIGRAINTEAFF.

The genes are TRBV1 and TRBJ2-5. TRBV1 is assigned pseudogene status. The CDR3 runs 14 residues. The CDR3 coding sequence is TGCACCAGCAGCCAAGCTCAGGGGGGGGAGACCCAGTACTTC. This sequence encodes CTSSQAQGGETQYF.

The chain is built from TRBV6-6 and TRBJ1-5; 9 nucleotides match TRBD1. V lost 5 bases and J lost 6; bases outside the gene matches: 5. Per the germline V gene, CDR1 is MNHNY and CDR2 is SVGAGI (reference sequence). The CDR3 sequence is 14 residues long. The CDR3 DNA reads TGTGCCAGCAGTGAGGACAGGGGCAGTCAGCCCCAGCATTTT. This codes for CASSEDRGSQPQHF.

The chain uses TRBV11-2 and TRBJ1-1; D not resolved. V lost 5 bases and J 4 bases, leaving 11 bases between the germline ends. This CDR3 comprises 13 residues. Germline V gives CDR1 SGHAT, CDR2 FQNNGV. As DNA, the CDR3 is TGTGCCAGCAGCCTGGGCCATAGCACTGAAGCTTTCTTT. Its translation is CASSLGHSTEAFF.

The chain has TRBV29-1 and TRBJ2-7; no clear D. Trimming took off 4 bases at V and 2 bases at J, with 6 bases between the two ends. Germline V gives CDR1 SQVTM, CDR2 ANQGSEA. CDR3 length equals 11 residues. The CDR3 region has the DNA TGCAGCGTTGCCTATACCTACGAGCAGTACTTC. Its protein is CSVAYTYEQYF.

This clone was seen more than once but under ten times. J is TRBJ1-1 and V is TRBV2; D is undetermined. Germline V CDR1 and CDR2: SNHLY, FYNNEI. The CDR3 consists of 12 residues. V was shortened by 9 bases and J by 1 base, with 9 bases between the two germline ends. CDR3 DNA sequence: TGTGCCAGAAGCCCCGGGAACACTGAAGCTTTCTTT. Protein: CARSPGNTEAFF.

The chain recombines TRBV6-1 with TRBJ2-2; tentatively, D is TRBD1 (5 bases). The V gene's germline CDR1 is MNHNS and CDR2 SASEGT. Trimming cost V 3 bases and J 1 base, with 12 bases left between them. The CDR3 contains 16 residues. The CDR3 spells CASSEGPGRNTGELFF. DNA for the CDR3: TGTGCCAGCAGTGAGGGTCCAGGGCGGAACACCGGGGAGCTGTTTTTT.

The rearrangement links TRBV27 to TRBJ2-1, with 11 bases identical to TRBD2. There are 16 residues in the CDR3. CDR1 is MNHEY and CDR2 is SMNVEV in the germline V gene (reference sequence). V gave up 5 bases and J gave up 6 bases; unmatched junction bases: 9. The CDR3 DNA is TGTGCCAGCAGTCCCCCACTAGCGGGAGTGTCCAATGAGCAGTTCTTC. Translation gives CASSPPLAGVSNEQFF.

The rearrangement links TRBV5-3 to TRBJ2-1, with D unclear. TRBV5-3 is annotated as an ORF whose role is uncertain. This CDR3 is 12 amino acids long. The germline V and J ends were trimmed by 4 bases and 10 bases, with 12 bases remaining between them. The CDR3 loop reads CARSIDSLEQFF. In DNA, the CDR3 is TGTGCCAGAAGCATTGATAGTCTGGAGCAGTTCTTC.

The CDR3 protein is CASSLVIGSGGQETQYF. The CDR3 DNA reads as TGTGCCAGCAGCTTAGTTATTGGTAGCGGGGGCCAAGAGACCCAGTACTTC. J is TRBJ2-5 and V is TRBV7-8, with 9 bases aligning to TRBD2. J was trimmed by 1 base and V by 1 base; bases with no gene match: 7. This CDR3 is built from 17 residues. Germline assignment: CDR1 SGHVS and CDR2 FQNEAQ. Filled out from reference TRBV7-8 and TRBJ2-5, the complete variable domain reads GAGVSQSPRYKVAKRGQDVALRCDPISGHVSLFWYQQALGQGPEFLTYFQNEAQLDKSGLPSDRFFAERPEGSVSTLKIQRTQQEDSAVYLCASSLVIGSGGQETQYFGPGTRLLVL.

Written as DNA, the CDR3 is TGTGCCAGCAGCTTAGGTGCGGGTTATTACAATGAGCAGTTCTTC. Its translation: CASSLGAGYYNEQFF. The chain is built from TRBV7-6 and TRBJ2-1, with a weak D call TRBD2 (5 bases). CDR3 length equals 15 residues. Per the germline V gene, CDR1 is SGHVS and CDR2 is FNYEAQ. V dropped 1 base and J dropped 4 bases, with 11 bases sitting between them.

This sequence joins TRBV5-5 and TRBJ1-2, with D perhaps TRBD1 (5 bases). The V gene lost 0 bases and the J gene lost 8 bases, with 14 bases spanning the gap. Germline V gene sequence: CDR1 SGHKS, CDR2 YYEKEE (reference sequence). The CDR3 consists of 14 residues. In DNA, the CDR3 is TGTGCCAGCAGCTTGGTTACGGGGCCCAGCGGCTACACCTTC. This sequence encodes CASSLVTGPSGYTF.

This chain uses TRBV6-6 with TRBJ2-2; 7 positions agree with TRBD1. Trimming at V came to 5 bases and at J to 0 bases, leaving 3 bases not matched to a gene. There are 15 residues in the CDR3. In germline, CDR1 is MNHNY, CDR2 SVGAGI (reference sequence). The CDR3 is CASSRGQSNTGELFF. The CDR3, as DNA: TGTGCCAGCAGTCGGGGACAGTCGAACACCGGGGAGCTGTTTTTT.

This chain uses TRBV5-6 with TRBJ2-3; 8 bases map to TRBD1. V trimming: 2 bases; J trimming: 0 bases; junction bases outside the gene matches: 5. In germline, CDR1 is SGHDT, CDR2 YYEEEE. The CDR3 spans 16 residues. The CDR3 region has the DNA TGTGCCAGCAGCTTCAGGGGGCGTTTTAGCACAGATACGCAGTATTTT. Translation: CASSFRGRFSTDTQYF.

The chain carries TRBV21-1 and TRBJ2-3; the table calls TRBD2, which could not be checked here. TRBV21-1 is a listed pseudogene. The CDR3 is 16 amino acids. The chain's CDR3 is CASSPRGREATDTQYF. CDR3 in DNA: TGTGCCAGCAGCCCTAGGGGCCGGGAGGCCACAGATACGCAGTATTTT.